Below are 28 T cell receptor beta chains sequenced from a single sample in a study of CD8 T cells in ankylosing spondylitis. TCRdb reprocessed the 5' RACE reads via MiXCR and lists one record per CDR3 protein. The sample holds about 390,000 distinct CDR3 sequences, approximately 20% seen once. The antigens these receptors bind are not known. General study findings and limits: Several highly homologous variants made up a TCR beta motif, and this motif appeared characteristic of ankylosing spondylitis blood.

Sample: blood, either unsorted or a sorted T cell fraction (not recorded which). These receptors were collected from a male donor with ankylosing spondylitis.

This clonotype has just a few counts. The V call is TRBV5-1, the J call TRBJ1-1, with D possibly matching TRBD1 (6 bases). V shed 7 bases and J shed 4 bases, with 23 bases lying between them. The CDR3 length is 16 residues. CDR1 and CDR2 from the germline V gene are SGHRS and YFSETQ. CDR3 amino acids: CASGTGGLQGATEAFF. The CDR3 coding sequence is TGCGCCAGCGGTACTGGTGGGTTACAGGGAGCCACTGAAGCTTTCTTT.

The chain is built from TRBV20-1 and TRBJ2-3; TRBD1 agrees at 8 bases. The ends lost 0 bases at V and 3 bases at J; junction bases unmatched: 5. This CDR3 has 15 residues. Germline V gene data show CDR1 as DFQATT and CDR2 as SNEGSKA (reference sequence). The CDR3 nucleotides read TGCAGTGCTAGAGATCCCCGACAGGGGACAGATACGCAGTATTTT. It codes for CSARDPRQGTDTQYF.

This clonotype was counted between two and nine times. The chain employs TRBV18 and TRBJ2-1; maybe TRBD2 (6 bases). Germline assignment: CDR1 KGHSH and CDR2 LQKENI. Trimming removed 1 base at V and 4 bases at J, with 14 bases between. The CDR3 spans 16 residues. CDR3 protein: CASSPRAGRVYNEQFF. The DNA for the CDR3 is TGTGCCAGCTCACCACGCGCGGGGCGGGTTTACAATGAGCAGTTCTTC.

V gene TRBV5-6 combines with J gene TRBJ1-5, with TRBD1 matching over 7 bases. Germline V gives CDR1 SGHDT, CDR2 YYEEEE. After removal of 2 bases from V and 11 bases from J, the junction contained 7 bases not matched to a gene. The CDR3 loop spans 13 amino acids. In nucleotides, the CDR3 is TGTGCCAGCAGCTTCGATAGGGGGCAGACCCAGCATTTT. This encodes CASSFDRGQTQHF.

This clonotype came up many times. The CDR3 reads CASRDRIFYEQYF. The CDR3 DNA follows: TGTGCCAGCAGGGACAGGATATTCTACGAGCAGTACTTC. The chain joins TRBV6-1 to TRBJ2-7, with 7 nucleotides matching TRBD1. J gave up 3 bases and V 6 bases, and 5 bases lay outside the gene matches. The CDR3 covers 13 residues. Looked up from germline, CDR1 is MNHNS and CDR2 is SASEGT.

The chain joins TRBV30 to TRBJ2-7; TRBD1 agrees at 8 bases. CDR3 length: 13 residues. Germline V gene data show CDR1 as GTSNPN and CDR2 as SVGIG (reference sequence). V trimming: 5 bases; J trimming: 5 bases; junction bases outside the gene matches: 8. The CDR3 nucleotides read TGTGCCTGGGCTAAGACAGGGGTCAACGAGCAGTACTTC. This encodes CAWAKTGVNEQYF.

This clonotype was observed a few times. The chain has TRBV6-1 and TRBJ1-4; 8 bases line up with TRBD1. The CDR3 sequence is 14 residues long. With V trimmed by 7 bases and J by 8 bases, 9 bases remained unmatched. Looked up from germline, CDR1 is MNHNS and CDR2 is SASEGT. CDR3 amino acids: CASTEDREGEKLFF. CDR3 DNA sequence: TGTGCCAGCACCGAGGACAGGGAAGGAGAAAAACTGTTTTTT.

This clonotype was counted once. This chain uses TRBV6-2 or TRBV6-3 with TRBJ1-5, with 8 bases fitting TRBD1. Germline CDR1 and CDR2: MNHEY and SVGEGT. V shed 6 bases, J shed 1 base, and the junction held 5 bases outside the gene matches. The CDR3 is 15 amino acids. CDR3 sequence: CASRPTGESNQPQHF. Here the CDR3 DNA reads TGTGCCAGCAGGCCGACAGGGGAAAGCAATCAGCCCCAGCATTTT.

The chain recombines TRBV14 with TRBJ2-1; 13 nucleotides match TRBD2. This CDR3 is built from 14 residues. J gave up 9 bases and V 5 bases, and 4 bases lay outside the gene matches. Germline V gene lookup returns CDR1 SGHDN and CDR2 FVKESK. CDR3 protein: CASSYRTSGGEQFF. The CDR3 DNA sequence: TGTGCCAGCAGCTATCGGACTAGCGGGGGTGAGCAGTTCTTC.

V usage is TRBV10-3 and J usage is TRBJ2-3; 15 bases fit TRBD2. V trimming: 3 bases; J trimming: 6 bases; junction bases outside the gene matches: 7. Germline V CDR1 and CDR2: ENHRY, SYGVKD. This CDR3 has 17 amino acids. As DNA, the CDR3 is TGTGCCATCAGTGAAGGGACTAGCGGGAGGTTTGGGGATACGCAGTATTTT. Encoded protein: CAISEGTSGRFGDTQYF.

This clonotype has a count of ten or more. The rearrangement links TRBV5-1 to TRBJ1-1; D uncertain. Germline CDR1 SGHRS, CDR2 YFSETQ. V lost 3 bases and J lost 1, with 4 bases in between. This CDR3 region has 12 residues. CDR3: CASSSSNTEAFF. The CDR3 bases are TGCGCCAGCAGCTCTTCGAACACTGAAGCTTTCTTT.

CDR3 nucleotide sequence: TGTGCCAGCAGGTCCGTTACTAGCGGGGATTACGAGCAGTACTTC. As protein: CASRSVTSGDYEQYF. The chain employs TRBV11-3 and TRBJ2-7; 10 positions match TRBD2. CDR3 size: 15 residues. CDR1 is SGHNT, CDR2 YENEEA, per germline. V lost 6 bases and J lost 4; bases outside the gene matches: 9.

This clonotype showed up many times. The chain is built from TRBV10-3 and TRBJ2-7; 7 positions match TRBD2. Trimming removed 8 bases from V and 0 bases from J; junction bases left unmatched: 4. There are 13 residues in the CDR3. Per the germline V gene, CDR1 is ENHRY and CDR2 is SYGVKD. Written as DNA, the CDR3 is TGTGCCATCCGTGGGGAGGGCTCCTACGAGCAGTACTTC. This codes for CAIRGEGSYEQYF.

This clonotype was observed a handful of times. The chain's CDR3 is CASSLQGRTYNEQFF. The DNA for the CDR3 is TGTGCCAGCAGTTTGCAGGGAAGGACCTACAATGAGCAGTTCTTC. The gene calls are TRBV12-3 or TRBV12-4 and TRBJ2-1; a possible D gene is TRBD1 (5 bases). The V gene lost 3 bases and the J gene lost 2 bases, with 11 bases spanning the gap. CDR3 size: 15 residues.

This chain connects TRBV11-1 to TRBJ2-1, with 13 positions matching TRBD2. The V segment lost 1 base and the J segment 9 bases; nucleotides outside the gene matches: 6. Germline V lookup: CDR1 SGHAT, CDR2 FQDESV (reference sequence). The CDR3 length is 16 residues. CDR3: CASSLGTSGRGTEQFF. CDR3 bases: TGTGCCAGCAGCTTAGGGACTAGCGGGAGAGGGACTGAGCAGTTCTTC. Looking up the rest from reference TRBV11-1 and TRBJ2-1 gives the full variable domain: EAEVAQSPRYKITEKSQAVAFWCDPISGHATLYWYRQILGQGPELLVQFQDESVVDDSQLPKDRFSAERLKGVDSTLKIQPAELGDSAMYLCASSLGTSGRGTEQFFGPGTRLTVL.

The V and J genes are TRBV5-1 and TRBJ2-3; the D is unclear. V shed 0 bases and J shed 2 bases, with 7 bases lying between them. Germline V CDR1 and CDR2: SGHRS, YFSETQ. This CDR3 region has 14 residues. CDR3 sequence reads: CASSLGLTTDTQYF. The CDR3 coding sequence is TGCGCCAGCAGCTTGGGTCTGACCACAGATACGCAGTATTTT.

The rearrangement joins TRBV5-1 to TRBJ1-1, with TRBD1 as a possible D gene (6 bases). Trimming removed 4 bases from V and 2 bases from J, with 18 bases in between. The CDR3 is 16 amino acids. Germline CDR1 is SGHRS and CDR2 is YFSETQ. The CDR3, as DNA: TGCGCCAGCAGCATGGGCGACAGGTTTATTAACACTGAAGCTTTCTTT. Translated: CASSMGDRFINTEAFF.

In this sample, this clonotype turned up a few times. The chain employs TRBV28 and TRBJ1-6, with TRBD1 identical over 9 bases. The CDR3 totals 17 residues. The trim removed 5 bases at V and 6 bases at J, leaving 11 bases unmatched. Germline values: CDR1 MDHEN, CDR2 SYDVKM. The CDR3 loop is CASSDPGQGWANSPLHF. The CDR3 region has the DNA TGTGCCAGCAGTGATCCGGGACAGGGATGGGCTAATTCACCCCTCCACTTT.

The DNA of the CDR3 is TGCGCCAGCAGGGAGATCAGGGCGAGTACCGGGGAGCTGTTTTTT. It encodes CASREIRASTGELFF. The chain uses TRBV10-1 and TRBJ2-2, with a possible D match to TRBD1 (5 bases). The ends were cut back, 6 bases at V and 5 bases at J, with 16 bases in the middle. Per germline, CDR1 WNHNN and CDR2 SYGVQD (reference sequence). This CDR3 spans 15 amino acids.

The V gene is TRBV29-1, the J gene TRBJ2-7; 7 bases fit TRBD2. V gave up 4 bases and J gave up 1 base; unmatched junction bases: 13. Germline lookup yields CDR1 SQVTM and CDR2 ANQGSEA. This CDR3 is 16 amino acids long. As DNA, the CDR3 is TGCAGCGTTGTGTCGGCTAGCGGACTACCTTCCTACGAGCAGTACTTC. This sequence encodes CSVVSASGLPSYEQYF.

CDR3 sequence reads: CASSLDRDDYGYTF. The CDR3 bases are TGTGCCAGCAGCTTAGACAGGGACGACTATGGCTACACCTTC. V gene TRBV7-9 combines with J gene TRBJ1-2; D possibly corresponds to TRBD1 (6 bases). The CDR3 consists of 14 residues. Trimming removed 1 base from V and 3 bases from J, with 9 bases in between. The V gene's germline CDR1 is SEHNR and CDR2 FQNEAQ (reference sequence).

The chain joins TRBV20-1 to TRBJ1-2; D is perhaps TRBD1 (5 bases). Germline CDR1 and CDR2: DFQATT and SNEGSKA (reference sequence). The CDR3 extends over 16 amino acids. Trimming left V 0 bases short and J 0 bases short, with 14 bases between. The CDR3, as DNA: TGCAGTGCTAGAGAAGGACATCTAGATACTAACTATGGCTACACCTTC. This translates into CSAREGHLDTNYGYTF.

The chain links TRBV11-2 to TRBJ2-7; tentative D call: TRBD1 (6 bases). V was trimmed by 1 base and J by 2 bases, leaving 12 bases between them. This CDR3 has 15 amino acids. CDR1 is SGHAT, CDR2 FQNNGV, per germline. The CDR3 sequence: CASSLGQVLTYEQYF. DNA for the CDR3: TGTGCCAGCAGCTTAGGACAGGTACTTACCTACGAGCAGTACTTC.

For the CDR3, the DNA is TGTGCCAGCAGCTCGAGAGAGAGGACTAGCGACACGCAGTATTTT. Translated, it gives CASSSRERTSDTQYF. V usage is TRBV7-2 and J usage is TRBJ2-3; TRBD2 aligns across 9 bases. Trimming cost V 4 bases and J 9 bases; bases outside gene matches: 11. Germline CDR1 reads SGHTA; CDR2 reads FQGNSA. This CDR3 contains 15 residues.

This clonotype was observed a few times. The rearrangement uses TRBV10-3 and TRBJ1-5; a possible D gene is TRBD1 (5 bases). V was trimmed by 7 bases and J by 4 bases, leaving 11 bases between them. The CDR3 has 13 amino acids. The germline V gene has CDR1 ENHRY and CDR2 SYGVKD. The CDR3 DNA reads TGTGCCATCACCCCCGACAGAAATCAGCCCCAGCATTTT. Protein: CAITPDRNQPQHF.

This clonotype was observed a few times. The V call is TRBV7-8, the J call TRBJ1-3; D is unclear. V was clipped by 1 base and J by 0 bases, with 10 bases between them. This CDR3 has 16 residues. Germline values: CDR1 SGHVS, CDR2 FQNEAQ. In DNA form, the CDR3 reads TGTGCCAGCAGCTTAGTGGTCCGGGGCTCTGGAAACACCATATATTTT. This sequence encodes CASSLVVRGSGNTIYF. The full variable domain, in which reference TRBV7-8 and TRBJ1-3 provide the parts outside the CDR3, is GAGVSQSPRYKVAKRGQDVALRCDPISGHVSLFWYQQALGQGPEFLTYFQNEAQLDKSGLPSDRFFAERPEGSVSTLKIQRTQQEDSAVYLCASSLVVRGSGNTIYFGEGSWLTVV.

V and J are TRBV6-6 and TRBJ2-4; either TRBD1 or TRBD2 may fit D (5 bases each). The germline V and J ends were trimmed by 5 bases and 6 bases, with 11 bases remaining between them. Germline V CDR1 and CDR2: MNHNY, SVGAGI (reference sequence). This CDR3 comprises 13 residues. As DNA, the CDR3 is TGTGCCAGCAGTCCCGGGACGGGAAACATTCAGTACTTC. Its translation is CASSPGTGNIQYF.

DNA of the CDR3: TGTGCCAGCAGCGATGGACGGAACCAAGAGACCCAGTACTTC. Protein sequence: CASSDGRNQETQYF. The chain has TRBV2 and TRBJ2-5; no firm D call. This CDR3 has 14 residues. V shed 6 bases and J shed 0 bases, with 11 bases lying between them. CDR1 is SNHLY, CDR2 FYNNEI, per germline.